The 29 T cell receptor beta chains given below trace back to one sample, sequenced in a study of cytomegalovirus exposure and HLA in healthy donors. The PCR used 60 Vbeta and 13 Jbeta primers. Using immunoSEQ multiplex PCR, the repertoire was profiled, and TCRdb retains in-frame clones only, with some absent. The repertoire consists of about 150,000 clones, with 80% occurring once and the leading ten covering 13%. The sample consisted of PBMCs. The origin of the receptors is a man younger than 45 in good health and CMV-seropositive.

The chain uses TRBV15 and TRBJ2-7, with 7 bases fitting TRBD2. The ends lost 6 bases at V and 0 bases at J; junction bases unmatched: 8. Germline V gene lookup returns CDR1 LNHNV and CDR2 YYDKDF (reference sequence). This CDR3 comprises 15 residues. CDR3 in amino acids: CATSATSGTSYEQYF. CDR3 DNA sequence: TGTGCCACCAGTGCCACAAGCGGGACCTCCTACGAGCAGTACTTC.

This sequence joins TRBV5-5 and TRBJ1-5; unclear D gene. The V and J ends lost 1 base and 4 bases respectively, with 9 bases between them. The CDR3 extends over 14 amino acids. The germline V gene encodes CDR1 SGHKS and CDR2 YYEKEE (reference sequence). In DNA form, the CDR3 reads TGTGCCAGCAGCTTGAGGCAGGTTAATCAGCCCCAGCATTTT. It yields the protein CASSLRQVNQPQHF.

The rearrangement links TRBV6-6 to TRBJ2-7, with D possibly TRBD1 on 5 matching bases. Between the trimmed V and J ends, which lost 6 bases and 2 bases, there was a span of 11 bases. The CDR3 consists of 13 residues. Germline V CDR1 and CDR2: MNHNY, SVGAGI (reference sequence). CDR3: CASSLDSTYEQYF. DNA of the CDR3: TGTGCCAGCAGCCTAGACAGTACCTACGAGCAGTACTTC.

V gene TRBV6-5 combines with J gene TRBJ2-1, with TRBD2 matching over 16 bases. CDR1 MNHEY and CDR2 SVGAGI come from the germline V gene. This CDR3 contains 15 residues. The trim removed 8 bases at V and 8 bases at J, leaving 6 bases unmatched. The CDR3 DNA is TGTGCCAGCGGGAAGGGACTAGCGGGAGGGGATGAGCAGTTCTTC. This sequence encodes CASGKGLAGGDEQFF.

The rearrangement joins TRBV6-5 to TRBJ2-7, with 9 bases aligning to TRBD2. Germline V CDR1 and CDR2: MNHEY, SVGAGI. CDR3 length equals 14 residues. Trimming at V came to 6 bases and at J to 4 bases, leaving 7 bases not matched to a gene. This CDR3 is CASRKTSGEYEQYF. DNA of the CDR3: TGTGCCAGCAGAAAGACTAGCGGAGAATACGAGCAGTACTTC.

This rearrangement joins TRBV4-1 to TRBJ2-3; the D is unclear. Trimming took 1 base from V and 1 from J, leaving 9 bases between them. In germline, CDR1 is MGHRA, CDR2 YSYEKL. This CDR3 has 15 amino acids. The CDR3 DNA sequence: TGCGCCAGCAGCCAAGTAGTAATAGGCACAGATACGCAGTATTTT. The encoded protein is CASSQVVIGTDTQYF.

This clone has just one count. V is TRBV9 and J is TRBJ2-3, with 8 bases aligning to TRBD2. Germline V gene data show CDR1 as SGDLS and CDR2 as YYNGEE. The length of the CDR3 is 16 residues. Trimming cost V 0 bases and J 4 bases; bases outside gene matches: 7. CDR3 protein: CASSVGLAGLADTQYF. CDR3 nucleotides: TGTGCCAGCAGCGTAGGCCTAGCGGGTCTCGCAGATACGCAGTATTTT.

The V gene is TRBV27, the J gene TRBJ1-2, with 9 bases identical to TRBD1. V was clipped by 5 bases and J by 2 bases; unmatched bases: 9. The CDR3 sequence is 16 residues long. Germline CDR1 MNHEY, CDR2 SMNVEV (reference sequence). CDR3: CASSPGQGLGNYGYTF. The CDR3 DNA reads TGTGCCAGCAGTCCCGGACAGGGGCTCGGAAACTATGGCTACACCTTC.

The CDR3 protein is CASSRQGQGDLYEQYF. The DNA of the CDR3 is TGTGCCAGCAGCCGCCAGGGACAGGGGGATTTGTACGAGCAGTACTTC. This rearrangement joins TRBV28 to TRBJ2-5, with 11 positions matching TRBD1. TRBJ2-7 explains the end of the DNA better; the J call may be wrong. The CDR3 is made up of 16 amino acids. The germline gives CDR1 MDHEN, CDR2 SYDVKM.

The CDR3 nucleotides read TGTGCCAGCTCACCACCGACTGGATACACTGAAGCTTTCTTT. Protein sequence: CASSPPTGYTEAFF. The V call is TRBV18, the J call TRBJ1-1; D is uncertain. Germline assignment: CDR1 KGHSH and CDR2 LQKENI. The CDR3 is made up of 14 amino acids. Deletions cut 0 bases from V and 3 bases from J, with 8 bases between.

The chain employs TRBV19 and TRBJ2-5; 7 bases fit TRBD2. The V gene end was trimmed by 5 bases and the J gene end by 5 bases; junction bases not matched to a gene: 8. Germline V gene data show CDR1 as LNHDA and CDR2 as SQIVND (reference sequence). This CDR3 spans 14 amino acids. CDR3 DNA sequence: TGTGCCAGTAGTTCAAATGCGGGGGTCGAGACCCAGTACTTC. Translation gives CASSSNAGVETQYF.

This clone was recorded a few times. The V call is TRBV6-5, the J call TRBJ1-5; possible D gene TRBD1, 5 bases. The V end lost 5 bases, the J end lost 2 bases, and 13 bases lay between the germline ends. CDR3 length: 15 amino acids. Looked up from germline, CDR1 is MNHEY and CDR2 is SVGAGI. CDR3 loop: CASSHPGGGNQPQHF. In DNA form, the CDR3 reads TGTGCCAGCAGTCACCCGGGGGGAGGCAATCAGCCCCAGCATTTT.

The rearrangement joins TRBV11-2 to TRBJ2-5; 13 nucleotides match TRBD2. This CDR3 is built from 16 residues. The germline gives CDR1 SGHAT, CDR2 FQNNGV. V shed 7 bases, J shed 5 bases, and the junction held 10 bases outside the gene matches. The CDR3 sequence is CASTQGLAGWGETQYF. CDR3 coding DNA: TGTGCCAGCACCCAGGGACTAGCGGGATGGGGGGAGACCCAGTACTTC.

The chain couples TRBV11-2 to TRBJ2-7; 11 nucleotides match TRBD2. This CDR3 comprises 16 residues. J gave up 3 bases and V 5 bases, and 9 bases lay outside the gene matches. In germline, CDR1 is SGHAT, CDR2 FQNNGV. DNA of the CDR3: TGTGCCAGCAGCACCTTAGCGGGAGGGCCTCTCTACGAGCAGTACTTC. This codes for CASSTLAGGPLYEQYF.

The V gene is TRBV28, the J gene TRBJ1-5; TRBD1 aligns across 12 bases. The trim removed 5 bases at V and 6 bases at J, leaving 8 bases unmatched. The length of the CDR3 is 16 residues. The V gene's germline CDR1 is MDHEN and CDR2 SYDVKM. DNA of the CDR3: TGTGCCAGCAGTACCAGGGACAGGGGGCTCGCTCAGCCCCAGCATTTT. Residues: CASSTRDRGLAQPQHF.

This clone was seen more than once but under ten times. The CDR3 reads CASSPTGGGEQYF. CDR3 coding DNA: TGTGCCAGCTCACCAACAGGGGGCGGCGAGCAGTACTTC. The chain carries TRBV18 and TRBJ2-7; TRBD1 aligns across 9 bases. V lost 2 bases to trimming and J lost 6 bases; unmatched junction nucleotides: 2. Germline CDR1 KGHSH, CDR2 LQKENI. This CDR3 is 13 amino acids long.

CDR3: CASSFRDTATGELFF. Here the CDR3 DNA reads TGCGCCAGCAGCTTCCGGGACACGGCCACCGGGGAGCTGTTTTTT. The chain is built from TRBV4-1 and TRBJ2-2; D is perhaps TRBD1 (6 bases). The CDR3 is 15 residues long. The V end was cut by 5 bases, the J end by 4 bases, with 14 bases between. Germline CDR1 and CDR2: MGHRA and YSYEKL.

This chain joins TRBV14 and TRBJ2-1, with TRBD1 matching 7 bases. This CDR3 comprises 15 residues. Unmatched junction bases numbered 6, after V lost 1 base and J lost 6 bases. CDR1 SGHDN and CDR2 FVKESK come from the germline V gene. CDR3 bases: TGTGCCAGCAGCCAAGCCGGGACAGCCTTCAATGAGCAGTTCTTC. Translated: CASSQAGTAFNEQFF.

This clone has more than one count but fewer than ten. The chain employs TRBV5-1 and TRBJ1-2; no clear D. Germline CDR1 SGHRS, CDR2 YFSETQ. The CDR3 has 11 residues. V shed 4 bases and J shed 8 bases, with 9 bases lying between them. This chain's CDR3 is CASSGELGYTF. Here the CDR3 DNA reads TGCGCCAGCAGCGGGGAGTTGGGCTACACCTTC.

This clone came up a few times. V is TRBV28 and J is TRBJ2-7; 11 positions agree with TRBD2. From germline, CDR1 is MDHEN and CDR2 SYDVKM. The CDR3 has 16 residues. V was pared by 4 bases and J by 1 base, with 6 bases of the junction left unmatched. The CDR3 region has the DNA TGTGCCAGCAGTTCCTTTCTAGCGGGAGGTTCCTACGAGCAGTACTTC. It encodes CASSSFLAGGSYEQYF.

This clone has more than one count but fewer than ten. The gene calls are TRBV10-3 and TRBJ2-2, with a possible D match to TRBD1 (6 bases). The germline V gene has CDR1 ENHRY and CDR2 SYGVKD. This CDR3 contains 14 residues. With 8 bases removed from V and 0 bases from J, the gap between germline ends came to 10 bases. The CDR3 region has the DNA TGTGCCATCCGGGACATTGCGAACACCGGGGAGCTGTTTTTT. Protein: CAIRDIANTGELFF.

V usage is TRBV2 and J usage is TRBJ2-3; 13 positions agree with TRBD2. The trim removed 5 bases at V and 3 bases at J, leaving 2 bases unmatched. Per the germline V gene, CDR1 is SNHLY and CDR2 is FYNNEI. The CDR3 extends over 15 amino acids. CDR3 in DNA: TGTGCCAGCAGTCAGACTAGCGGGAGGACAGATACGCAGTATTTT. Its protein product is CASSQTSGRTDTQYF.

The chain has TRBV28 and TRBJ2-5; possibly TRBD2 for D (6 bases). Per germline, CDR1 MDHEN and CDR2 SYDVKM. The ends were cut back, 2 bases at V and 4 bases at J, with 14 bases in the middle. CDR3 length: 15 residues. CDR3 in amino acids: CASSLGRAGRETQYF. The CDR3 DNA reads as TGTGCCAGCAGTTTAGGCAGGGCCGGGAGAGAGACCCAGTACTTC.

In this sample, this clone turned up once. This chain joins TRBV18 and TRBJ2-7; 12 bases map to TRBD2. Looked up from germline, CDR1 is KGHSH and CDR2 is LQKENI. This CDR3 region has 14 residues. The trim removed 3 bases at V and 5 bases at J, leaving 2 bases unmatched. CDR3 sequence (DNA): TGTGCCAGCTCACCCGGACTAGCGGGACACGAGCAGTACTTC. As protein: CASSPGLAGHEQYF.

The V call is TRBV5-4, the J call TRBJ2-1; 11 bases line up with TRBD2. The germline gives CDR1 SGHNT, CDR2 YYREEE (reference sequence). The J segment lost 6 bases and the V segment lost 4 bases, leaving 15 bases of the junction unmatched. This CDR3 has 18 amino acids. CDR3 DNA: TGTGCCAGCAGCCTAGAACGGAAGGGACTAGCGGAAATCAATGAGCAGTTCTTC. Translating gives CASSLERKGLAEINEQFF.

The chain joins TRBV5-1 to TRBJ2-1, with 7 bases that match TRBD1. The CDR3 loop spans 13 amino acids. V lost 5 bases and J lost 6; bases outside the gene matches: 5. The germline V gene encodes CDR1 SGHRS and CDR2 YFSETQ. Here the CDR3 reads CASRDGTANEQFF. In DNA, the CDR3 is TGCGCCAGCAGGGATGGGACAGCCAATGAGCAGTTCTTC.

CDR3: CASSDSSRASGRVFF. The CDR3, as DNA: TGTGCCAGCAGTGACTCGAGTCGGGCTAGCGGGAGGGTGTTCTTC. The V and J genes are TRBV6-4 and TRBJ2-1; the match to TRBD2 covers 12 bases. Germline V gene lookup returns CDR1 MRHNA and CDR2 SNTAGT. The length of the CDR3 is 15 residues. The trim removed 0 bases at V and 15 bases at J, leaving 9 bases unmatched.

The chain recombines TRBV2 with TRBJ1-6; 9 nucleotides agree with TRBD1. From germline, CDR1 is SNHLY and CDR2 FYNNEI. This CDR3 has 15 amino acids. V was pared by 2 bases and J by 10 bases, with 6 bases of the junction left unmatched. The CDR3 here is CASSELGQGGSPLHF. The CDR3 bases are TGTGCCAGCAGTGAATTGGGACAGGGAGGATCACCCCTCCACTTT.

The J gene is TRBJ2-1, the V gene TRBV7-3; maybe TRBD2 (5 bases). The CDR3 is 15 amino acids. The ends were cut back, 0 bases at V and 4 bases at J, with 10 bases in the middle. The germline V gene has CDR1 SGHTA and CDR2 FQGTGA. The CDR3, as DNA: TGTGCCAGCAGCTTAACGGGAGTGGGTTACAATGAGCAGTTCTTC. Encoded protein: CASSLTGVGYNEQFF.